This T cell receptor (beta chain) stems from a study of Ad26.COV2.S vaccination and SARS-CoV-2 variants (dated by TCRdb to the early 2020s). About the investigation overall: The specificity and breadth of SARS-CoV-2-reactive T cell receptors after Ad26.COV2.S vaccination were assessed by TCRbeta repertoire sequencing. A total of approximately 30 samples were included in the TCR-sequenced set, comprising around 19 Ad26.COV2.S vaccine recipients, 5 placebo recipients and 8 SARS-CoV-2 convalescent individuals.

The intended sense of this specimen's time point label: individuals recovered from natural SARS-CoV-2 infection. The paper's findings and limits, for the study overall: Spike-specific TCR breadth was higher in Ad26.COV2.S recipients than in placebo recipients (P = 0.0014). Vaccine and placebo recipients had comparable non-spike TCR breadth, which fits with the vaccine containing only spike. Substantial breadth of spike-specific CD8+ and CD4+ T cell responses was reported after vaccination. According to the authors, total T cell responses may have been underestimated by the TCR breadth and depth analyses.

TCRbeta CDR3 regions were sequenced with the immunoSEQ Assay. After extraction, genomic DNA underwent amplification by bias-controlled multiplex PCR, followed by high-throughput sequencing. As for how the authors treated the data: To quantify the absolute abundance of every unique TCRbeta CDR3 region, sequences were collapsed and filtered. T cell fraction was estimated by normalization of TCRbeta template counts to usable DNA, with usable DNA being measured through amplification of reference genes present in all nucleated cells. Repertoire TCRs were annotated as SARS-CoV-2-specific by exact matching of V gene, CDR3 amino acid sequence and J gene to a known reactive TCR set. The reference SARS-CoV-2 TCR set was obtained from MIRA and was filtered for enrichment in COVID-19-positive ImmuneCODE repertoires, whereby public or cross-reactive TCRs were removed. Using the MIRA antigens, annotated TCRs were further analysed by specific ORF or by position within an ORF. Depth was the summed frequency of annotated unique rearrangements, while breadth was defined as annotated unique rearrangements over total unique productive rearrangements. Two-sided Wilcoxon rank-sum tests were used to compare TCR breadth between groups. Here the immuneACCESS table is served through TCRdb, limited to in-frame sequences with V and J called. Missing clones are a known gap in these copies; in checked studies unresolved V genes cover under half, and the rest lacks a known reason. That table is the source of V, J and clone size, and D and trimming were worked out from the DNA. The sample includes more than 150,000 clones, with roughly 85% observed a single time. 5% to 6.5% of the sample belongs to the ten largest clones.

Trimming leaves V shorter by 5 bases and J shorter by 4 bases, with the junction holding 15 bases beyond the gene matches. The cysteine opens and the phenylalanine closes a CDR3 of 16 amino acids. Kept here is only the CDR3 DNA, which spans 48 bases and is read in frame from base 1. From the germline V gene (reference sequence), CDR1 is SGHKS and CDR2 is YYEKEE. Comment on this clone: Its antigen is still unknown. Base quality data are lacking; no much larger clone is found one base away.

The sample consisted of peripheral blood, taken after recovery from COVID-19. This receptor chain uses TRBV5-5 and TRBJ2-7; 7 bases in the middle match TRBD1. This TCR came from a human donor who had recovered from COVID-19. The DNA sequence follows: TGTGCCAGCAGTTTGTTCCCGACAGGGAAGACTTACGAGCAGTACTTC. It encodes CASSLFPTGKTYEQYF.